This T cell receptor beta chain stems from a study of cytomegalovirus exposure and HLA in healthy donors. The overall study: Most donors, less than 85% of over 350 genotyped, fell in the Caucasian-associated ancestry cluster. General observations from the study: A later analysis, which compared TCR beta chains of equal frequency, found the HLA-associated ones more clonally expanded.

V lost 8 bases, J lost 8 bases, and 11 bases lay in between. The CDR3 runs 11 residues. Germline V gene lookup returns CDR1 MDHEN and CDR2 SYDVKM. Notes on this clone: Antigen specificity is unknown.

Vbeta (60) and Jbeta (13) primers were used in the PCR. Method: immunoSEQ multiplex PCR; TCRdb's copy keeps in-frame clones and lacks some. The sample consists of about 140,000 clones, 80% of them appearing once. This chain links TRBV28 with TRBJ2-3; D might be TRBD2 (6 bases). The source of this sequence is a male donor in good health and CMV-seropositive. Specimen: PBMCs. CDR3 nucleotides: TGTGCCAGCCCTTTGGGGGGTACGCAGTATTTT. Translation: CASPLGGTQYF.